The clone carrying this T cell receptor beta chain has only one observation. The antigen remains unidentified. Over several immunoSEQ plates, each subset's genomic DNA was distributed in even portions. Each replicate PCR on the sorted subsets used 200 to 250 ng DNA (roughly 32,000 T cell genomes). Sequencing used immunoSEQ multiplex PCR; TCRdb keeps in-frame clones, though not all of them. Of approximately 400,000 clones in the sample, 96% were seen once. These data come from a study of shared clonotypes between healthy human individuals. Study conclusions and caveats: In having few donors, the study represented limited genetic and exposure-history diversity. The naive CD4 repertoires of several donors were compared, and approximately 5% of clonotypes were shared.

V lost 7 bases, J lost 3 bases, and 16 bases lay in between. This CDR3 contains 14 residues. Germline V CDR1 and CDR2: SNHLY, FYNNEI. Sequenced: memory CD8+ T cells sorted from blood. The subset: CD45RO+ cells pooled with CCR7-negative TemRA cells. The chain joins TRBV2 to TRBJ2-7; maybe TRBD2 (6 bases). The TCR comes from a man aged 25 to 45 in good health. DNA of the CDR3: TGTGCCAGCATGGCGACTAGTGGCTTCTACGAGCAGTACTTC. Protein product: CASMATSGFYEQYF. Variable domain in full (rest from reference TRBV2 and TRBJ2-7): EPEVTQTPSHQVTQMGQEVILRCVPISNHLYFYWYRQILGQKVEFLVSFYNNEISEKSEIFDDQFSVERPDGSNFTLKIRSTKLEDSAMYFCASMATSGFYEQYFGPGTRLTVT.